This is a list of T cell receptor beta chains from one sample in a study of blood T cell repertoires in COVID-19. Produced via immunoSEQ multiplex PCR; TCRdb's table is partial and in-frame only. The sample gives about 280,000 clones, 82% of which show up once; about 5% is in the top ten. Input material: PBMCs or T cells enriched from blood (not recorded which). The receptors were gathered from a man in his forties or fifties who had been exposed to COVID-19. Each CDR3 is given with its conserved first and last residue. Clone size is not always given. Where it is, it says once, few, many or a class for expanded clones.

size: few
V: TRBV6-5
CDR3: CASSYRGEAFF

size: .
V: TRBV14
CDR3: CASSQQTGRGETQYF

size: .
V: TRBV18
CDR3: CASSPSGGQGAHTGNTIYF

size: few
V: TRBV2
CDR3: CASSEQDRSNYGYTF

size: .
V: TRBV12-3/TRBV12-4
CDR3: CASSSYTGGEAFF

size: .
V: TRBV18
CDR3: CASSPPSGEKLFF

size: .
V: TRBV6-1
CDR3: CASSDSVSSTDTQYF

size: .
V: TRBV24-1
CDR3: CATSGHGQGPINEQFF

size: .
V: TRBV21-1
CDR3: CASSLPDLPGVGTQYF

size: .
V: TRBV19
CDR3: CASSIGPGFYGYTF